Below, 32 T cell receptor beta chains from the same sample are listed, as sequenced in a study of blood T cell repertoires in COVID-19. Here immunoSEQ multiplex PCR was the method, and the copy in TCRdb shows in-frame clones only, minus some. Among roughly 220,000 clones, more than 75% were seen once, and the ten largest hold under 3.5%. Sequenced input: peripheral blood. These receptor sequences come from a man between 45 and 60 years old who had recovered from COVID-19.

The chain employs TRBV27 and TRBJ2-1; maybe TRBD1 (6 bases). Germline V lookup: CDR1 MNHEY, CDR2 SMNVEV (reference sequence). The V end lost 7 bases, the J end lost 6 bases, and 13 bases lay between the germline ends. The CDR3 contains 13 residues. This CDR3 reads CASKYSTGNEQFF. The CDR3 coding sequence is TGTGCCAGCAAATATTCGACAGGCAATGAGCAGTTCTTC.

CDR3 sequence: CASSYLGQGLHF. For the CDR3, the DNA is TGTGCCAGCAGTTACCTAGGACAGGGTTTACATTTT. This sequence joins TRBV6-5 and TRBJ1-5; 8 bases agree with TRBD1. From germline, CDR1 is MNHEY and CDR2 SVGAGI. V lost 2 bases to trimming and J lost 16 bases; unmatched junction nucleotides: 7. CDR3 length: 12 residues.

The V call is TRBV19, the J call TRBJ2-1, with 8 bases that match TRBD2. Germline CDR1 and CDR2: LNHDA and SQIVND (reference sequence). Unmatched junction bases numbered 6, after V lost 7 bases and J lost 4 bases. This CDR3 is built from 14 residues. CDR3 DNA sequence: TGTGCCAGTAAAGGGGGACTAGGGTACAATGAGCAGTTCTTC. It specifies CASKGGLGYNEQFF.

The V call is TRBV29-1, the J call TRBJ2-1; 9 nucleotides agree with TRBD1. CDR1 and CDR2 from the germline V gene are SQVTM and ANQGSEA. The CDR3 is 16 amino acids. J lost 7 bases, V lost 1 base, and 11 bases had no gene match. The CDR3 nucleotides read TGCAGCGTTGAAGGGTGGTTACAGGGGGCGGTTAATGAGCAGTTCTTC. It yields the protein CSVEGWLQGAVNEQFF.

The chain joins TRBV29-1 to TRBJ2-1, with TRBD2 matching 9 bases. The CDR3 loop spans 15 amino acids. V was pared by 0 bases and J by 7 bases, with 7 bases of the junction left unmatched. CDR1 is SQVTM, CDR2 ANQGSEA, per germline. CDR3 in amino acids: CSVEEAGGPRNEQFF. CDR3 sequence (DNA): TGCAGCGTTGAAGAGGCGGGAGGGCCTCGAAATGAGCAGTTCTTC.

V is TRBV19 and J is TRBJ2-1; a possible D gene is TRBD2 (5 bases). The CDR3 is 15 amino acids. Looked up from germline, CDR1 is LNHDA and CDR2 is SQIVND (reference sequence). Trimming removed 0 bases from V and 4 bases from J, with 10 bases in between. Here the CDR3 reads CASSIEDGVYNEQFF. For the CDR3, the DNA is TGTGCCAGTAGTATAGAAGACGGGGTTTACAATGAGCAGTTCTTC. The whole variable domain, filled in from reference TRBV19 and TRBJ2-1, reads DGGITQSPKYLFRKEGQNVTLSCEQNLNHDAMYWYRQDPGQGLRLIYYSQIVNDFQKGDIAEGYSVSREKKESFPLTVTSAQKNPTAFYLCASSIEDGVYNEQFFGPGTRLTVL.

This chain connects TRBV10-2 to TRBJ2-5, with TRBD1 identical over 9 bases. After removal of 6 bases from V and 5 bases from J, the junction contained 4 bases not matched to a gene. This CDR3 has 13 residues. Germline V lookup: CDR1 WSHSY, CDR2 SAAADI. Here the CDR3 DNA reads TGCGCCAGCAGCCGGGACAGGGATGAGACCCAGTACTTC. Amino acid sequence: CASSRDRDETQYF.

V is TRBV18 and J is TRBJ1-1; a possible D gene is TRBD1 (5 bases). The germline gives CDR1 KGHSH, CDR2 LQKENI. The CDR3 contains 13 residues. Trimming took 3 bases from V and 5 from J, leaving 10 bases between them. This CDR3 reads CASSPPTVTEAFF. Written as DNA, the CDR3 is TGTGCCAGCTCACCCCCGACAGTTACTGAAGCTTTCTTT. The entire variable domain, with the rest obtained from reference TRBV18 and TRBJ1-1, is as follows: NAGVMQNPRHLVRRRGQEARLRCSPMKGHSHVYWYRQLPEEGLKFMVYLQKENIIDESGMPKERFSAEFPKEGPSILRIQQVVRGDSAAYFCASSPPTVTEAFFGQGTRLTVV.

This chain uses TRBV5-1 with TRBJ2-7, with D maybe TRBD1 (6 bases). In germline, CDR1 is SGHRS, CDR2 YFSETQ. V lost 0 bases to trimming and J lost 6 bases, with 10 bases between them. This CDR3 region has 13 residues. For the CDR3, the DNA is TGCGCCAGCAGCTTGGACAGGGCCCCCGAGCAGTACTTC. Residues: CASSLDRAPEQYF.

The gene calls are TRBV28 and TRBJ2-1; D is uncertain. V shed 4 bases and J shed 10 bases, with 8 bases lying between them. Germline lookup yields CDR1 MDHEN and CDR2 SYDVKM. CDR3 length: 11 amino acids. CDR3 sequence (DNA): TGTGCCAGCAGTTACCTCCGGGAGCAGTTCTTC. Translated, it gives CASSYLREQFF.

DNA for the CDR3: TGTGCCAGCAGCTTTGCCGGTTACCTAGCCAAAAACATTCAGTACTTC. Amino acids: CASSFAGYLAKNIQYF. This rearrangement joins TRBV7-9 to TRBJ2-4; no firm D call. The CDR3 runs to 16 residues. Trimming stripped 3 bases from V and 0 bases from J, with 12 bases between. Germline V gives CDR1 SEHNR, CDR2 FQNEAQ (reference sequence). The full variable domain, completed using reference TRBV7-9 and TRBJ2-4, is DTGVSQNPRHKITKRGQNVTFRCDPISEHNRLYWYRQTLGQGPEFLTYFQNEAQLEKSRLLSDRFSAERPKGSFSTLEIQRTEQGDSAMYLCASSFAGYLAKNIQYFGAGTRLSVL.

V is TRBV9 and J is TRBJ1-4, with D possibly matching TRBD1 (5 bases). Germline V gene lookup returns CDR1 SGDLS and CDR2 YYNGEE. Trimming cost V 0 bases and J 0 bases, with 12 bases left between them. The CDR3 is 17 residues long. In DNA, the CDR3 is TGTGCCAGCAGCGTAGGACAGTTACTTGCAACTAATGAAAAACTGTTTTTT. This sequence encodes CASSVGQLLATNEKLFF.

CDR3 amino acids: CASSFSGLAGFNEQFF. DNA for the CDR3: TGTGCCAGCAGTTTTTCGGGACTAGCGGGATTCAATGAGCAGTTCTTC. The chain links TRBV28 to TRBJ2-1; 13 bases align to TRBD2. V shed 3 bases, J shed 6 bases, and the junction held 5 bases outside the gene matches. Germline assignment: CDR1 MDHEN and CDR2 SYDVKM. The CDR3 totals 16 residues.

J is TRBJ1-6 and V is TRBV9; a weak D match, TRBD1 (6 bases). The CDR3 sequence is 15 residues long. Trimming stripped 0 bases from V and 10 bases from J, with 14 bases between. The germline gives CDR1 SGDLS, CDR2 YYNGEE. This CDR3 reads CASSVDTGHRSPLHF. The DNA of the CDR3 is TGTGCCAGCAGCGTAGATACAGGGCACAGGTCACCCCTCCACTTT.

The CDR3 DNA is TGTGCCAGCAGAGCGGGACAGGGGACGTACAATGAGCAGTTCTTC. This codes for CASRAGQGTYNEQFF. This chain links TRBV7-2 with TRBJ2-1, with 10 bases fitting TRBD1. Trimming at V came to 6 bases and at J to 4 bases, leaving 6 bases not matched to a gene. Germline CDR1 and CDR2: SGHTA and FQGNSA. The length of the CDR3 is 15 residues.

The chain has TRBV6-5 and TRBJ2-7, with 7 positions matching TRBD1. Trimming cost V 6 bases and J 2 bases; bases outside gene matches: 7. The CDR3 consists of 14 residues. Germline V CDR1 and CDR2: MNHEY, SVGAGI. The CDR3 DNA reads as TGTGCCAGCAGGATCTGGGACAGTCCCTACGAGCAGTACTTC. It specifies CASRIWDSPYEQYF.

CDR3 sequence reads: CASSLGGERGYTF. The CDR3, as DNA: TGTGCCAGCAGTTTAGGGGGGGAACGCGGCTACACCTTC. The chain couples TRBV6-5 to TRBJ1-2; a weak D match, TRBD1 (6 bases). Trimming removed 4 bases at V and 8 bases at J, with 14 bases between. The CDR3 has 13 residues. The germline CDR1 and CDR2 sequences are MNHEY and SVGAGI.

This clone was picked up a small number of times. The V and J genes are TRBV15 and TRBJ2-2; maybe TRBD2 (5 bases). The germline V and J ends were trimmed by 7 bases and 5 bases, with 14 bases remaining between them. The CDR3 sequence is 14 residues long. Germline CDR1 and CDR2: LNHNV and YYDKDF (reference sequence). CDR3 sequence: CATIGGRRTGELFF. CDR3 in DNA: TGTGCCACCATAGGTGGCAGGAGGACCGGGGAGCTGTTTTTT.

V is TRBV7-9 and J is TRBJ2-7; 7 nucleotides match TRBD1. Per the germline V gene, CDR1 is SEHNR and CDR2 is FQNEAQ (reference sequence). The CDR3 spans 15 residues. V lost 2 bases and J lost 1; bases outside the gene matches: 5. CDR3 coding DNA: TGTGCCAGCAGCTTACAAGGGGGCCGGTCCTACGAGCAGTACTTC. As protein: CASSLQGGRSYEQYF.

This clone was picked up a small number of times. This sequence joins TRBV5-1 and TRBJ1-2, with D uncertain. This CDR3 contains 14 residues. V shed 0 bases and J shed 0 bases, with 6 bases lying between them. Germline loops: CDR1 SGHRS, CDR2 YFSETQ. CDR3 region: CASSLVAANYGYTF. CDR3 nucleotide sequence: TGCGCCAGCAGCTTGGTGGCCGCTAACTATGGCTACACCTTC. Based on the CDR3 plus reference TRBV5-1 and TRBJ1-2, the full variable domain is KAGVTQTPRYLIKTRGQQVTLSCSPISGHRSVSWYQQTPGQGLQFLFEYFSETQRNKGNFPGRFSGRQFSNSRSEMNVSTLELGDSALYLCASSLVAANYGYTFGSGTRLTVV.

The chain combines TRBV28 with TRBJ2-3; perhaps TRBD1 as D (6 bases). This CDR3 contains 18 residues. Germline CDR1 is MDHEN and CDR2 is SYDVKM. Trimming removed 4 bases from V and 0 bases from J, with 20 bases in between. This CDR3 reads CASSSLYSGQNSTDTQYF. CDR3 coding DNA: TGTGCCAGCAGTTCCCTGTACAGCGGACAGAATAGCACAGATACGCAGTATTTT.

A few counts support this clone. This chain connects TRBV5-6 to TRBJ2-5; the D gene is possibly TRBD1 (6 bases). Germline V gene lookup returns CDR1 SGHDT and CDR2 YYEEEE. CDR3 length: 16 amino acids. The V end lost 4 bases, the J end lost 4 bases, and 20 bases lay between the germline ends. The CDR3 protein is CASSRTGIGWGETQYF. CDR3 coding DNA: TGTGCCAGCAGCCGAACAGGGATCGGTTGGGGAGAGACCCAGTACTTC. The variable domain in full, completed from reference TRBV5-6 and TRBJ2-5, reads DAGVTQSPTHLIKTRGQQVTLRCSPKSGHDTVSWYQQALGQGPQFIFQYYEEEERQRGNFPDRFSGHQFPNYSSELNVNALLLGDSALYLCASSRTGIGWGETQYFGPGTRLLVL.

The rearrangement joins TRBV5-4 to TRBJ1-3; perhaps TRBD1 as D (5 bases). Germline V gene data show CDR1 as SGHNT and CDR2 as YYREEE (reference sequence). V lost 0 bases and J lost 4, with 8 bases in between. This CDR3 has 14 residues. CDR3 nucleotide sequence: TGTGCCAGCAGCTTGGATAGGACAGGAAACACCATATATTTT. Amino acids: CASSLDRTGNTIYF.

The V and J genes are TRBV28 and TRBJ2-7; 8 bases are shared with TRBD1. V shed 6 bases and J 4 bases; nucleotides not matched to a gene: 14. The CDR3 is 16 amino acids. Looked up from germline, CDR1 is MDHEN and CDR2 is SYDVKM. The CDR3 spells CASRNLRGTGLYEQYF. The CDR3 DNA reads as TGTGCCAGCAGAAACCTACGTGGGACAGGACTTTACGAGCAGTACTTC.

The chain couples TRBV7-2 to TRBJ2-1; TRBD2 aligns across 12 bases. The CDR3 has 18 amino acids. Trimming removed 6 bases from V and 10 bases from J; junction bases left unmatched: 19. The germline gives CDR1 SGHTA, CDR2 FQGNSA. The CDR3 DNA reads as TGTGCCAGCAGTTCGCTTAGTGTCCTAGCGGGAGGGCCGGGGGAGCAGTTCTTC. Encoded protein: CASSSLSVLAGGPGEQFF.

This chain uses TRBV29-1 with TRBJ1-5, with TRBD1 matching over 7 bases. The CDR3 runs to 14 residues. CDR1 is SQVTM and CDR2 is ANQGSEA in the germline V gene. The J segment lost 4 bases and the V segment lost 6 bases, leaving 9 bases of the junction unmatched. In DNA form, the CDR3 reads TGCAGCGTAGCACAGGGGCAAAGTAATCAGCCCCAGCATTTT. Residues: CSVAQGQSNQPQHF.

The V call is TRBV27, the J call TRBJ1-5; D unresolved. With 3 bases removed from V and 1 base from J, the gap between germline ends came to 7 bases. This CDR3 has 14 residues. Germline-derived CDR1 and CDR2 are MNHEY and SMNVEV (reference sequence). CDR3 coding DNA: TGTGCCAGCAGTTTGGCACACAGCAATCAGCCCCAGCATTTT. It is translated as CASSLAHSNQPQHF.

The genes are TRBV6-5 and TRBJ2-7, with TRBD1 as a possible D gene (6 bases). The CDR3 is 15 amino acids. Germline V gene lookup returns CDR1 MNHEY and CDR2 SVGAGI. Trimming left V 1 base short and J 0 bases short, with 10 bases between. The CDR3 sequence is CASSYFQGSSYEQYF. The CDR3 region has the DNA TGTGCCAGCAGTTACTTTCAGGGGAGCTCCTACGAGCAGTACTTC.

The V and J genes are TRBV11-3 and TRBJ2-1; D not resolved. Germline V gives CDR1 SGHNT, CDR2 YENEEA. Trimming left V 5 bases short and J 8 bases short, with 10 bases between. The CDR3 contains 12 residues. CDR3 nucleotides: TGTGCCAGCAGCCATAGATCGGATGAGCAGTTCTTC. Translated: CASSHRSDEQFF.

The V and J genes are TRBV11-2 and TRBJ1-1; 8 nucleotides agree with TRBD1. Losses at the gene ends were 5 bases for V and 5 bases for J; bases not matched to a gene: 7. There are 14 residues in the CDR3. Germline loops: CDR1 SGHAT, CDR2 FQNNGV. CDR3 residues: CASSARQGQTEAFF. In DNA form, the CDR3 reads TGTGCCAGCAGCGCTCGACAGGGGCAAACTGAAGCTTTCTTT.

The sample holds one count of this clone. The gene calls are TRBV27 and TRBJ2-1; TRBD1 aligns across 12 bases. V shed 5 bases, J shed 8 bases, and the junction held 7 bases outside the gene matches. Germline lookup yields CDR1 MNHEY and CDR2 SMNVEV (reference sequence). The CDR3 spans 15 residues. The CDR3 sequence is CASSAPGTGGHEQFF. The CDR3 bases are TGTGCCAGCAGTGCACCCGGGACAGGGGGCCATGAGCAGTTCTTC.

This rearrangement joins TRBV24-1 to TRBJ2-7; TRBD1 matches at 9 bases. The length of the CDR3 is 16 residues. The germline V gene has CDR1 KGHDR and CDR2 SFDVKD. V shed 4 bases and J 4 bases; nucleotides not matched to a gene: 10. CDR3 coding DNA: TGTGCCACCAGTGACTCCGACAGGGGGGACTGGTACGAGCAGTACTTC. Protein product: CATSDSDRGDWYEQYF.